A selection of T cell receptor beta chains follows, all from one sample in a study of T-cell reconstitution after alpha-beta-depleted transplantation in children. TCRdb independently ran MiXCR on the PCR reads; one entry per CDR3 protein. There are a few hundred thousand distinct CDR3 sequences in the sample; over 10% occur only once, and over 2% lies in the top ten. Material: PBMCs, mostly from graft donor cells, obtained 360 days after TCRalphabeta/CD19-depleted stem cell transplant. The receptor source for this set is a male patient aged 10-17 years who had a stem cell transplant for acute myeloid leukemia, so the T cells may come from the graft donor. Both conserved end residues are part of each CDR3. D genes are given only for firm matches. Expanded clones get a size class; other rows say once, few or many, or leave the size out.

V: TRBV5-1; size: many; J: TRBJ2-3; D: TRBD2; CDR3: CASRGLAGSDTQYF; DNA: TGCGCCAGCAGGGGACTAGCGGGCTCAGATACGCAGTATTTT
V: TRBV30; size: few; J: TRBJ2-7; D: TRBD1; CDR3: CAWRATWGQGDEQYF; DNA: TGTGCCTGGAGGGCGACTTGGGGACAGGGAGACGAGCAGTACTTC
V: TRBV7-9; size: few; J: TRBJ1-4; D: TRBD1; CDR3: CASITSGQGPEKLFF; DNA: TGTGCCAGCATAACTTCGGGACAGGGTCCCGAAAAACTGTTTTTT
V: TRBV11-2; size: few; J: TRBJ1-1; D: TRBD1; CDR3: CASSPRQGWNTEAFF; DNA: TGTGCCAGCAGCCCCCGACAGGGATGGAACACTGAAGCTTTCTTT
V: TRBV4-3; size: few; J: TRBJ2-5; D: TRBD1; CDR3: CASSQGDRRTQETQYF; DNA: TGCGCCAGCAGCCAAGGGGACAGGCGAACCCAAGAGACCCAGTACTTC
V: TRBV9; size: -; J: TRBJ2-1; D: TRBD2; CDR3: CASSHLSGRLGNEQFF; DNA: TGTGCCAGCAGCCACCTTAGCGGGAGGCTGGGCAATGAGCAGTTCTTC
V: TRBV6-2/TRBV6-3; size: -; J: TRBJ2-7; D: TRBD2; CDR3: CASRLPGGRGSYEQYF; DNA: TGTGCCAGCAGATTACCCGGGGGGAGAGGGTCCTACGAGCAGTACTTC
V: TRBV4-3; size: -; J: TRBJ2-5; D: -; CDR3: CASSQGIGPRETQYF; DNA: TGCGCCAGCAGCCAAGGAATCGGTCCAAGAGAGACCCAGTACTTC
V: TRBV24-1; size: -; J: TRBJ2-6; D: -; CDR3: CATSDSKTDPGANVLTF; DNA: TGTGCCACCAGTGATTCCAAGACAGACCCTGGGGCCAACGTCCTGACTTTC
V: TRBV10-3; size: -; J: TRBJ2-7; D: -; CDR3: CAISESRQSAHEQYF; DNA: TGTGCCATCAGTGAGTCTCGACAGAGCGCCCACGAGCAGTACTTC
V: TRBV12-3/TRBV12-4; size: -; J: TRBJ2-1; D: TRBD2; CDR3: CASSSLTSANSYNEQFF; DNA: TGTGCCAGCAGTTCCCTAACTAGCGCTAACTCCTACAATGAGCAGTTCTTC
V: TRBV28; size: few; J: TRBJ2-6; D: TRBD2; CDR3: CASSLRLAGGYGANVLTF; DNA: TGTGCCAGCAGTCTTCGACTAGCGGGAGGGTATGGGGCCAACGTCCTGACTTTC
V: TRBV18; size: -; J: TRBJ2-3; D: TRBD2; CDR3: CASSPLGRIGTSGRTFTDTQYF; DNA: TGTGCCAGCTCACCTCTCGGAAGGATTGGCACTAGCGGGAGAACTTTCACAGATACGCAGTATTTT
V: TRBV12-3/TRBV12-4; size: few; J: TRBJ1-1; D: -; CDR3: CASSPRQLGTTEAFF; DNA: TGTGCCAGCAGTCCACGACAACTAGGGACCACTGAAGCTTTCTTT
V: TRBV2; size: many; J: TRBJ2-3; D: -; CDR3: CASSEAGAASSTDTQYF; DNA: TGTGCCAGCAGTGAAGCAGGTGCCGCCTCATCCACAGATACGCAGTATTTT
V: TRBV21-1; size: many; J: TRBJ2-4; D: -; CDR3: CASRPLNRGGAKNIQYF; DNA: TGTGCCAGCAGGCCCCTAAATCGGGGGGGGGCCAAAAACATTCAGTACTTC
V: TRBV4-3; size: -; J: TRBJ1-5; D: -; CDR3: CASSQGARGRSNQPQHF; DNA: TGCGCCAGCAGCCAAGGGGCGCGGGGAAGAAGCAATCAGCCCCAGCATTTT
V: TRBV24-1; size: many; J: TRBJ2-1; D: TRBD2; CDR3: CATSEASGDGYNEQFF; DNA: TGTGCCACCAGTGAGGCAAGCGGGGACGGGTACAATGAGCAGTTCTTC
V: TRBV20-1; size: -; J: TRBJ2-5; D: -; CDR3: CSALADNSQETQYF; DNA: TGCAGTGCCCTGGCTGACAACTCCCAAGAGACCCAGTACTTC
V: TRBV29-1; size: many; J: TRBJ2-7; D: TRBD1; CDR3: CSLRDRGNEQYF; DNA: TGCAGCCTAAGGGACAGGGGCAACGAGCAGTACTTC
V: TRBV7-2; size: few; J: TRBJ2-3; D: -; CDR3: CASSSLPTDTQYF; DNA: TGTGCCAGCAGCTCCCTCCCGACAGATACGCAGTATTTT
V: TRBV4-3; size: many; J: TRBJ2-1; D: -; CDR3: CASSRAPRSEQFF; DNA: TGCGCCAGCAGCCGGGCCCCTAGAAGTGAGCAGTTCTTC
V: TRBV18; size: -; J: TRBJ2-1; D: TRBD2; CDR3: CASFSGLASWEQFF; DNA: TGTGCCAGCTTCTCGGGACTAGCCTCTTGGGAGCAGTTCTTC
V: TRBV15; size: -; J: TRBJ2-1; D: -; CDR3: CATSRDPPPQFLQFF; DNA: TGTGCCACCAGCAGAGATCCGCCCCCCCAGTTTCTGCAGTTCTTC
V: TRBV20-1; size: few; J: TRBJ2-1; D: -; CDR3: CSAPRDEQFF; DNA: TGCAGTGCTCCTAGGGATGAGCAGTTCTTC
V: TRBV15; size: many; J: TRBJ2-1; D: -; CDR3: CATSRAPRVNNEQFF; DNA: TGTGCCACCAGCAGAGCGCCTAGAGTCAACAATGAGCAGTTCTTC
V: TRBV19; size: -; J: TRBJ2-5; D: -; CDR3: CASSIGRETQYF; DNA: TGTGCCAGTAGTATAGGGCGGGAGACCCAGTACTTC
V: TRBV10-3; size: few; J: TRBJ2-6; D: -; CDR3: CAISEVGRPSGANVLTF; DNA: TGTGCCATCAGTGAGGTCGGACGCCCCTCTGGGGCCAACGTCCTGACTTTC
V: TRBV15; size: -; J: TRBJ2-2; D: TRBD1; CDR3: CATSKKGAIGTGELFF; DNA: TGTGCCACCAGCAAAAAGGGGGCAATTGGGACCGGGGAGCTGTTTTTT
V: TRBV6-4; size: -; J: TRBJ2-4; D: -; CDR3: CASSAGTLAKNIQYF; DNA: TGTGCCAGCAGTGCGGGGACTCTAGCCAAAAACATTCAGTACTTC
V: TRBV29-1; size: many; J: TRBJ2-5; D: -; CDR3: CSVEESVQETQYF; DNA: TGCAGCGTTGAAGAATCGGTTCAAGAGACCCAGTACTTC
V: TRBV2; size: -; J: TRBJ2-7; D: -; CDR3: CASSDLTSRSQTYEQYF; DNA: TGTGCCAGCAGTGATCTAACTAGCAGGTCCCAGACCTACGAGCAGTACTTC
V: TRBV2; size: many; J: TRBJ2-2; D: -; CDR3: CASSAPGYGTGELFF; DNA: TGTGCCAGCAGTGCCCCCGGGTACGGGACCGGGGAGCTGTTTTTT
V: TRBV12-3/TRBV12-4; size: -; J: TRBJ2-3; D: TRBD2; CDR3: CASSFRRLAGWTDTQYF; DNA: TGTGCCAGCAGTTTTCGACGGCTAGCGGGATGGACAGATACGCAGTATTTT
V: TRBV28; size: many; J: TRBJ2-5; D: TRBD2; CDR3: CASREGGPKETQYF; DNA: TGTGCCAGCAGGGAGGGAGGGCCCAAAGAGACCCAGTACTTC
V: TRBV6-5; size: few; J: TRBJ2-7; D: TRBD2; CDR3: CASSYSGLASGTHEQYF; DNA: TGTGCCAGCAGTTACTCGGGTTTGGCTAGCGGGACCCACGAGCAGTACTTC
V: TRBV7-8; size: many; J: TRBJ2-7; D: -; CDR3: CASSLVHAGSYEQYF; DNA: TGTGCCAGCAGCTTAGTACATGCGGGCTCCTACGAGCAGTACTTC
V: TRBV4-3; size: -; J: TRBJ2-7; D: -; CDR3: CASSQDSAAGWVEQYF; DNA: TGCGCCAGCAGCCAAGATTCAGCGGCGGGATGGGTCGAGCAGTACTTC
V: TRBV3-1; size: -; J: TRBJ2-7; D: -; CDR3: CASSLLRAASDEQYF; DNA: TGTGCCAGCAGTCTACTCAGGGCAGCGTCCGACGAGCAGTACTTC
V: TRBV29-1; size: -; J: TRBJ2-7; D: -; CDR3: CSVGSAQGEQYF; DNA: TGCAGCGTTGGATCGGCCCAGGGGGAGCAGTACTTC
V: TRBV20-1; size: -; J: TRBJ2-3; D: TRBD2; CDR3: CSGLGTISTDTQYF; DNA: TGCAGTGGACTAGGGACTATTAGCACAGATACGCAGTATTTT
V: TRBV11-2; size: many; J: TRBJ1-4; D: -; CDR3: CASRLTGPAAALSNEKLFF; DNA: TGTGCCAGCAGACTTACAGGACCGGCGGCGGCCCTCTCTAATGAAAAACTGTTTTTT
V: TRBV18; size: few; J: TRBJ2-7; D: TRBD2; CDR3: CASSPGGRGSYEQYF; DNA: TGTGCCAGCTCACCAGGCGGGAGGGGCTCCTACGAGCAGTACTTC